These 17 T cell receptor beta chains came from one sample sequenced in a study of response to subunit inactivated influenza vaccine (dated by TCRdb to the late 2010s). The time point label here, explained by the study, means: approximately 47 days after influenza vaccine administration. Library method: RT-PCR. Sequenced on an Illumina HiSeq 2500. The public reads were run again by TCRdb, first through fastp at Q25 and then through MiXCR, and only productive beta chains were kept. A single entry per CDR3 protein holds the most common genes and DNA from its merged rows. The sample table shows approximately 530,000 distinct CDR3 sequences, and 10% to 15% are seen once. The ten largest clones capture around 13% of the sample. The sequencing here drew on PBMCs from blood, taken roughly 6 weeks after vaccination. These receptors originate from a man in his forties or fifties who received an inactivated influenza vaccine. Donor details come from another sample of the same person, matched by shared clones.

CDR3 amino acids: CATGPNYGYTF. The CDR3 coding sequence is TGTGCCACTGGACCTAACTATGGCTACACCTTC. The V and J genes are TRBV28 and TRBJ1-2; D is unclear. V was trimmed by 10 bases and J by 0 bases, leaving 6 bases between them. The CDR3 totals 11 residues. Germline lookup yields CDR1 MDHEN and CDR2 SYDVKM.

This clonotype has ten or more counts. V usage is TRBV3-1 and J usage is TRBJ2-2; 7 positions agree with TRBD1. Germline CDR1 is LGHDT and CDR2 is YNNKEL (reference sequence). Losses at the gene ends were 4 bases for V and 5 bases for J; bases not matched to a gene: 7. The CDR3 consists of 15 residues. The CDR3 loop reads CASSPGQVETGELFF. The DNA of the CDR3 is TGTGCCAGCAGCCCTGGACAGGTGGAGACCGGGGAGCTGTTTTTT.

This clonotype was picked up a small number of times. The chain employs TRBV11-1 and TRBJ2-6, with 8 bases fitting TRBD1. Germline trimming cut 5 bases from V and 4 bases from J; bases unmatched to any gene: 22. This CDR3 spans 21 amino acids. Germline CDR1 is SGHAT and CDR2 is FQDESV (reference sequence). CDR3 nucleotide sequence: TGTGCCAGCAGCGATCGATATTTCGCTGGACAGGGCCTATCCGGGGCCAACGTCCTGACTTTC. Protein sequence: CASSDRYFAGQGLSGANVLTF.

About this clonotype itself: A junction end diverges from the germline sequence, so it may reflect a read error. The chain recombines TRBV11-2 with TRBJ2-4; 11 bases fit TRBD2. Germline V CDR1 and CDR2: SGHAT, FQNNGV. This CDR3 region has 17 residues. The CDR3 coding sequence is TGTGCCAGCAGCTCCCGAGATAGCGGGGGGGCCGGAAACACTCAGTACTTC. Amino acid sequence: CASSSRDSGGAGNTQYF.

The V and J genes are TRBV10-3 and TRBJ2-2; 13 positions agree with TRBD2. The CDR3 has 17 amino acids. CDR1 ENHRY and CDR2 SYGVKD come from the germline V gene. After removal of 4 bases from V and 4 bases from J, the junction contained 6 bases not matched to a gene. This CDR3 reads CAISGLAGGAITGELFF. In DNA form, the CDR3 reads TGTGCCATCAGTGGACTAGCGGGGGGAGCGATCACCGGGGAGCTGTTTTTT.

This rearrangement joins TRBV6-1 to TRBJ2-4; the D gene could be TRBD1 or TRBD2 (5 bases each). The CDR3 length is 19 residues. V lost 5 bases and J 0 bases, leaving 23 bases between the germline ends. CDR1 is MNHNS and CDR2 is SASEGT in the germline V gene. As DNA, the CDR3 is TGTGCCAGCAGTCTGGGTGGTCCCCTAGGGACCGAAGCCAAAAACATTCAGTACTTC. It translates to CASSLGGPLGTEAKNIQYF.

This clonotype was observed at least ten times. The rearrangement joins TRBV29-1 to TRBJ2-2, with TRBD2 as a possible D gene (6 bases). This CDR3 has 12 amino acids. Looked up from germline, CDR1 is SQVTM and CDR2 is ANQGSEA. The V end lost 6 bases, the J end lost 6 bases, and 11 bases lay between the germline ends. This chain's CDR3 is CSVGGLAGELFF. CDR3 bases: TGCAGCGTCGGGGGTCTCGCCGGGGAGCTGTTTTTT.

V gene TRBV27 combines with J gene TRBJ1-5; 12 bases align to TRBD1. Germline trimming cut 6 bases from V and 2 bases from J; bases unmatched to any gene: 11. This CDR3 is 18 amino acids long. The germline V gene has CDR1 MNHEY and CDR2 SMNVEV (reference sequence). CDR3 amino acids: CASRLNRDRGLGNQPQHF. CDR3 coding DNA: TGTGCCAGCAGATTGAACCGGGACAGGGGGCTTGGCAATCAGCCCCAGCATTTT.

This chain uses TRBV28 with TRBJ2-5; 9 positions match TRBD1. CDR3 length: 14 amino acids. Germline CDR1 and CDR2: MDHEN and SYDVKM. The ends lost 6 bases at V and 3 bases at J; junction bases unmatched: 5. The CDR3 DNA reads as TGTGCCAGCAGGACCTGGACAGGGGAAGAGACCCAGTACTTC. Amino acid sequence: CASRTWTGEETQYF.

This clonotype showed up many times. CDR3 amino acids: CASSVGGGYEQYF. The CDR3 region has the DNA TGTGCCAGCAGCGTAGGCGGAGGCTACGAGCAGTACTTC. This rearrangement joins TRBV11-2 to TRBJ2-7, with a possible D match to TRBD2 (5 bases). CDR1 is SGHAT and CDR2 is FQNNGV in the germline V gene. With 5 bases removed from V and 3 bases from J, the gap between germline ends came to 11 bases. The CDR3 totals 13 residues.

This clonotype has a handful of counts. This chain's CDR3 is CASSWGQGRGYTF. CDR3 nucleotides: TGTGCCAGCAGTTGGGGGCAGGGACGTGGCTACACCTTC. The chain carries TRBV28 and TRBJ1-2, with D maybe TRBD1 (6 bases). Trimming took off 4 bases at V and 7 bases at J, with 13 bases between the two ends. The CDR3 spans 13 residues. Per the germline V gene, CDR1 is MDHEN and CDR2 is SYDVKM.

In its sample, this clonotype was seen a few times. The chain is built from TRBV6-5 and TRBJ2-7; the D gene is possibly TRBD1 (5 bases). Per germline, CDR1 MNHEY and CDR2 SVGAGI. V lost 10 bases, J lost 0 bases, and 7 bases lay in between. The CDR3 is 11 residues long. The CDR3 DNA follows: TGTGCCACGACAGACTCCTACGAGCAGTACTTC. Its translation is CATTDSYEQYF.

This clonotype has a handful of counts. The V gene is TRBV11-2, the J gene TRBJ2-5; TRBD2 matches at 8 bases. J lost 0 bases, V lost 4 bases, and 13 bases had no gene match. CDR3 length: 18 residues. CDR1 is SGHAT, CDR2 FQNNGV, per germline. This CDR3 is CASSSSAGLAAYQETQYF. CDR3 nucleotide sequence: TGTGCCAGCAGCTCGTCCGCAGGACTAGCAGCGTACCAAGAGACCCAGTACTTC.

This chain uses TRBV7-2 with TRBJ2-5; D remains unclear. Trimming stripped 5 bases from V and 5 bases from J, with 15 bases between. Germline CDR1 is SGHTA and CDR2 is FQGNSA. This CDR3 is 14 amino acids long. The CDR3 here is CASSAPGRSETQYF. DNA of the CDR3: TGTGCCAGCAGCGCCCCCGGCAGGTCGGAGACCCAGTACTTC.

Ten or more counts support this clonotype. This chain uses TRBV20-1 with TRBJ2-1, with a tentative D call TRBD2 (7 bases). CDR1 is DFQATT and CDR2 is SNEGSKA in the germline V gene (reference sequence). V was cut by 4 bases and J by 7 bases, with 14 bases left in between. The CDR3 extends over 13 amino acids. The CDR3 protein is CSATRGGWNEQFF. The CDR3 nucleotides are TGCAGTGCTACGAGGGGGGGTTGGAATGAGCAGTTCTTC.

In this sample, this clonotype turned up many times. CDR3 sequence: CASRRLSSYNEQFF. In DNA, the CDR3 is TGTGCCAGCAGACGGCTCAGCTCCTACAATGAGCAGTTCTTC. The chain carries TRBV6-1 and TRBJ2-1; D unclear. Germline lookup yields CDR1 MNHNS and CDR2 SASEGT. V was cut by 6 bases and J by 0 bases, with 9 bases left in between. The CDR3 consists of 14 residues.

J is TRBJ2-5 and V is TRBV5-1; 8 bases are a match to TRBD2. The ends lost 0 bases at V and 7 bases at J; junction bases unmatched: 5. The CDR3 totals 14 residues. Germline V gene sequence: CDR1 SGHRS, CDR2 YFSETQ. The CDR3 nucleotides read TGCGCCAGCAGCTTGGAACTAGCGGACGGGACCCAGTACTTC. Amino acids: CASSLELADGTQYF.